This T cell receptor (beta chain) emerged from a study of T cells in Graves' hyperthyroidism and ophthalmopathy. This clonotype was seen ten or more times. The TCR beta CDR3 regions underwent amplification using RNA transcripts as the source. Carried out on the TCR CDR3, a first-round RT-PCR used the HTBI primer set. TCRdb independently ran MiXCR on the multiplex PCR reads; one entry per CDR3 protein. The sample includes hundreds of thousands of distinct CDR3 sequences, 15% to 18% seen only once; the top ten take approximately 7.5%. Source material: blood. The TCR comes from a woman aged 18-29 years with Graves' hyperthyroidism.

This CDR3 reads CASSWGQGFGYTF. CDR3 nucleotides: TGTGCCAGCAGTTGGGGACAGGGTTTTGGCTACACCTTC. This chain uses TRBV27 with TRBJ1-2; 9 positions match TRBD1. V dropped 4 bases and J dropped 7; count of bases not matched to a gene: 4. CDR3 length: 13 residues. The germline gives CDR1 MNHEY, CDR2 SMNVEV (reference sequence).